The 8 T cell receptor beta chains below come from one sample, sequenced in a study of shared clonotypes between healthy human individuals. Repertoires were generated with immunoSEQ multiplex PCR, while TCRdb's copy carries only in-frame clones and drops some. The sample gives 2,100,000 or so clones, nearly 97% of which show up once; approximately 0.13% is in the top ten. The sample taken for sequencing was naive CD4+ T cells sorted from blood. Regarding subset: CD45RA+ positively selected. The source of these receptors is a man aged 18 to 30 in good health.

The rearrangement joins TRBV10-2 to TRBJ1-5, with D unclear. This CDR3 is 16 amino acids long. Germline V gene lookup returns CDR1 WSHSY and CDR2 SAAADI. The V end was cut by 3 bases, the J end by 0 bases, with 12 bases between. The CDR3 reads CASSEGLAYSNQPQHF. The CDR3 region has the DNA TGCGCCAGCAGTGAAGGTTTGGCATATAGCAATCAGCCCCAGCATTTT.

The V call is TRBV2, the J call TRBJ1-1, with D perhaps TRBD1 (6 bases). The ends were cut back, 6 bases at V and 0 bases at J, with 20 bases in the middle. The CDR3 is made up of 17 amino acids. The germline CDR1 and CDR2 sequences are SNHLY and FYNNEI. CDR3 amino acids: CASRPPAGGAMNTEAFF. In DNA form, the CDR3 reads TGTGCCAGCAGGCCCCCGGCGGGGGGGGCCATGAACACTGAAGCTTTCTTT.

The V call is TRBV5-1, the J call TRBJ2-7; D gene unclear. Trimming took 4 bases from V and 4 from J, leaving 21 bases between them. The CDR3 is 16 residues long. Germline loops: CDR1 SGHRS, CDR2 YFSETQ. The CDR3 loop is CASSIEGRIPFYEQYF. In DNA, the CDR3 is TGCGCCAGCAGCATTGAAGGACGGATACCTTTTTACGAGCAGTACTTC.

The chain employs TRBV11-1 and TRBJ2-3; weak D call: TRBD2 (6 bases). This CDR3 contains 17 residues. The germline gives CDR1 SGHAT, CDR2 FQDESV (reference sequence). With 4 bases removed from V and 3 bases from J, the gap between germline ends came to 20 bases. The CDR3 loop reads CASSSPQVGGRTDTQYF. The CDR3 nucleotides read TGTGCCAGCAGCTCACCCCAGGTGGGGGGAAGGACAGATACGCAGTATTTT.

Only one count was recorded for this clone. The CDR3 nucleotides read TGCGCCAGCAGCCCGGCACCCTTGGTGGACACTGAAGCTTTCTTT. This encodes CASSPAPLVDTEAFF. The chain combines TRBV5-1 with TRBJ1-1; D unresolved. This CDR3 is 15 amino acids long. From germline, CDR1 is SGHRS and CDR2 YFSETQ. Trimming left V 4 bases short and J 3 bases short, with 16 bases between.

V is TRBV7-9 and J is TRBJ2-4, with D uncertain. The germline V and J ends were trimmed by 5 bases and 5 bases, with 16 bases remaining between them. CDR1 and CDR2 from the germline V gene are SEHNR and FQNEAQ (reference sequence). The CDR3 sequence is 15 residues long. The CDR3 DNA follows: TGTGCCAGCAGCCTGGCCGCCCTGGGCCAAAACATTCAGTACTTC. Residues: CASSLAALGQNIQYF.

The rearrangement links TRBV5-1 to TRBJ2-1; D gene unclear. CDR1 is SGHRS and CDR2 is YFSETQ in the germline V gene. The CDR3 spans 15 residues. V lost 2 bases and J lost 4, with 13 bases in between. The CDR3 loop is CASSFSSEGYNEQFF. The CDR3 bases are TGCGCCAGCAGCTTCAGTTCTGAAGGATACAATGAGCAGTTCTTC.

V and J are TRBV4-1 and TRBJ1-2, with D hard to call. In germline, CDR1 is MGHRA, CDR2 YSYEKL. V gave up 0 bases and J gave up 0 bases, with 11 bases separating them. The CDR3 extends over 16 amino acids. CDR3 in amino acids: CASSQEIEGSNYGYTF. DNA for the CDR3: TGCGCCAGCAGCCAAGAAATTGAAGGCTCTAACTATGGCTACACCTTC.